The 18 T cell receptor beta chains below were found in one sample sequenced in a study of cytotoxic CD8 clonotypes in ibrutinib-treated CLL. Assay: immunoSEQ multiplex PCR; the TCRdb copy retains only in-frame clones and omits some. The data contain approximately 30,000 clones, about three quarters of them singletons. The sample consisted of PBMCs, taken after 24 months of ibrutinib treatment. The source of these receptors is a human donor with chronic lymphocytic leukemia.

This chain's CDR3 is CASSDTGEDSNQPQHF. CDR3 sequence (DNA): TGTGCCAGCAGTGACACAGGAGAAGATAGCAATCAGCCCCAGCATTTT. This chain uses TRBV2 with TRBJ1-5, with D perhaps TRBD1 (5 bases). Per the germline V gene, CDR1 is SNHLY and CDR2 is FYNNEI. The CDR3 is 16 amino acids. Trimming took 3 bases from V and 0 from J, leaving 12 bases between them.

The gene calls are TRBV5-4 and TRBJ2-2; TRBD1 agrees at 7 bases. The V gene's germline CDR1 is SGHNT and CDR2 YYREEE (reference sequence). The CDR3 consists of 15 residues. With V trimmed by 3 bases and J by 7 bases, 9 bases remained unmatched. CDR3 in DNA: TGTGCCAGCAGCTCACGACAGGGACGGGGCGGGGAGCTGTTTTTT. Protein sequence: CASSSRQGRGGELFF.

The V gene is TRBV30, the J gene TRBJ2-7; 10 bases map to TRBD1. The CDR3 totals 12 residues. With V trimmed by 5 bases and J by 6 bases, 4 bases remained unmatched. Germline values: CDR1 GTSNPN, CDR2 SVGIG (reference sequence). CDR3 region: CAWRDRGGEQYF. The CDR3 nucleotides read TGTGCCTGGCGGGACAGGGGAGGCGAGCAGTACTTC.

The V call is TRBV19, the J call TRBJ1-2, with 8 bases lining up with TRBD1. After removal of 10 bases from V and 9 bases from J, the junction contained 4 bases not matched to a gene. This CDR3 contains 10 residues. Germline V gene lookup returns CDR1 LNHDA and CDR2 SQIVND (reference sequence). The chain's CDR3 is CATRQGSYTF. The CDR3 nucleotides are TGTGCCACCCGACAGGGGAGCTACACCTTC. The variable domain in full, completed from reference TRBV19 and TRBJ1-2, reads DGGITQSPKYLFRKEGQNVTLSCEQNLNHDAMYWYRQDPGQGLRLIYYSQIVNDFQKGDIAEGYSVSREKKESFPLTVTSAQKNPTAFYLCATRQGSYTFGSGTRLTVV.

This clone was detected only a few times. The V call is TRBV13, the J call TRBJ2-7; weak D call: TRBD2 (6 bases). Germline V gene data show CDR1 as PRHDT and CDR2 as FYEKMQ (reference sequence). V lost 6 bases and J lost 5, with 17 bases in between. The CDR3 is 14 residues long. The CDR3 reads CASRGGDGHHEQYF. The CDR3 DNA reads as TGTGCCAGCAGGGGCGGGGACGGTCACCACGAGCAGTACTTC.

J is TRBJ1-1 and V is TRBV5-1; D call uncertain. The CDR3 covers 15 residues. Trimming removed 0 bases at V and 4 bases at J, with 13 bases between. The germline V gene encodes CDR1 SGHRS and CDR2 YFSETQ. The CDR3 is CASSLGSDGLTEAFF. In DNA, the CDR3 is TGCGCCAGCAGCTTGGGGTCGGACGGCCTCACTGAAGCTTTCTTT.

The genes are TRBV9 and TRBJ2-3; 9 bases align to TRBD2. The CDR3 covers 15 residues. J gave up 5 bases and V 2 bases, and 6 bases lay outside the gene matches. Looked up from germline, CDR1 is SGDLS and CDR2 is YYNGEE. The CDR3: CASSVRRGGRDTQYF. The DNA for the CDR3 is TGTGCCAGCAGCGTGCGGCGGGGGGGCAGAGATACGCAGTATTTT.

This chain uses TRBV9 with TRBJ1-4; D may be TRBD1 (5 bases). CDR3 length: 14 amino acids. V lost 4 bases, J lost 8 bases, and 15 bases lay in between. Germline-derived CDR1 and CDR2 are SGDLS and YYNGEE. CDR3 region: CASSPGGYNEKLFF. As DNA, the CDR3 is TGTGCCAGCAGCCCGGGGGGGTATAACGAAAAACTGTTTTTT. The whole variable domain, filled in from reference TRBV9 and TRBJ1-4, reads DSGVTQTPKHLITATGQRVTLRCSPRSGDLSVYWYQQSLDQGLQFLIQYYNGEERAKGNILERFSAQQFPDLHSELNLSSLELGDSALYFCASSPGGYNEKLFFGSGTQLSVL.

A few counts support this clone. This chain uses TRBV29-1 with TRBJ1-1, with D uncertain. Germline-derived CDR1 and CDR2 are SQVTM and ANQGSEA. V lost 2 bases and J 5 bases, leaving 6 bases between the germline ends. This CDR3 has 11 amino acids. CDR3 in amino acids: CSVEWGTEAFF. For the CDR3, the DNA is TGCAGCGTTGAATGGGGAACTGAAGCTTTCTTT.

The chain uses TRBV28 and TRBJ1-3; no clear D gene. V lost 8 bases, J lost 5 bases, and 4 bases lay in between. CDR3 size: 10 residues. Germline V gives CDR1 MDHEN, CDR2 SYDVKM. The CDR3 nucleotides are TGTGCCAGCGGAAGAAACACCATATATTTT. Its translation is CASGRNTIYF.

V usage is TRBV5-1 and J usage is TRBJ2-1; TRBD2 agrees at 8 bases. V dropped 3 bases and J dropped 0; count of bases not matched to a gene: 2. The length of the CDR3 is 15 residues. The germline CDR1 and CDR2 sequences are SGHRS and YFSETQ. CDR3: CASSSGGGSYNEQFF. CDR3 in DNA: TGCGCCAGCAGCTCCGGGGGGGGCTCCTACAATGAGCAGTTCTTC.

To note about this clone: Other DNA sequences in this specimen translate into the identical CDR3. This chain connects TRBV9 to TRBJ2-7; tentatively, D is TRBD1 (6 bases). The length of the CDR3 is 13 residues. CDR1 is SGDLS and CDR2 is YYNGEE in the germline V gene. V was trimmed by 0 bases and J by 6 bases, leaving 10 bases between them. DNA of the CDR3: TGTGCCAGCAGCGTAGTTAGAGGGGGCGAGCAGTACTTC. It is translated as CASSVVRGGEQYF.

On this clone: A far more abundant clone sits one base away, making this likely a read error. Within the sample, other DNA sequences also encode this same CDR3. The chain joins TRBV5-6 to TRBJ2-5, with TRBD2 matching 11 bases. Per the germline V gene, CDR1 is SGHDT and CDR2 is YYEEEE. CDR3 length: 15 amino acids. V gave up 0 bases and J gave up 4 bases; unmatched junction bases: 2. The CDR3 loop is CASSLVAGGGETQYF. CDR3 coding DNA: TGTGCCAGCAGCTTGGTAGCGGGAGGGGGAGAGACCCAGTACTTC.

The chain is built from TRBV7-9 and TRBJ2-5; 8 bases align to TRBD2. Trimming removed 5 bases from V and 4 bases from J; junction bases left unmatched: 9. The germline gives CDR1 SEHNR, CDR2 FQNEAQ (reference sequence). This CDR3 has 15 amino acids. The CDR3 protein is CASSLGGTRGETQYF. The CDR3 nucleotides are TGTGCCAGCAGCCTAGGTGGGACTAGAGGAGAGACCCAGTACTTC.

The chain couples TRBV7-8 to TRBJ2-7, with TRBD1 matching over 7 bases. The length of the CDR3 is 14 residues. Germline CDR1 reads SGHVS; CDR2 reads FQNEAQ. V dropped 5 bases and J dropped 6; count of bases not matched to a gene: 10. CDR3 residues: CASSEDRVGREQYF. DNA for the CDR3: TGTGCCAGCAGCGAAGACAGGGTAGGACGCGAGCAGTACTTC.

V and J are TRBV2 and TRBJ2-1; 10 bases are a match to TRBD1. Per germline, CDR1 SNHLY and CDR2 FYNNEI. The V gene end was trimmed by 7 bases and the J gene end by 6 bases; junction bases not matched to a gene: 9. The CDR3 has 15 residues. The CDR3 nucleotides are TGTGCCAGCACCTCCGGGACAGGGGTCCTCAATGAGCAGTTCTTC. Translation gives CASTSGTGVLNEQFF.

This clone was seen more than once but under ten times. The chain carries TRBV5-1 and TRBJ1-3; 7 bases line up with TRBD1. J was trimmed by 3 bases and V by 4 bases; bases with no gene match: 1. CDR1 and CDR2 from the germline V gene are SGHRS and YFSETQ. This CDR3 contains 13 residues. CDR3 amino acids: CASSGDSGNTIYF. The CDR3 region has the DNA TGCGCCAGCAGCGGGGACAGTGGAAACACCATATATTTT.

Only a few counts were recorded for this clone. The rearrangement links TRBV10-1 to TRBJ2-1, with D tentatively TRBD2 (7 bases). The CDR3 has 14 residues. Trimming took off 0 bases at V and 9 bases at J, with 12 bases between the two ends. Germline CDR1 is WNHNN and CDR2 is SYGVQD (reference sequence). CDR3 sequence: CASSESAGAVEQFF. In DNA, the CDR3 is TGCGCCAGCAGTGAGTCTGCGGGGGCGGTTGAGCAGTTCTTC.